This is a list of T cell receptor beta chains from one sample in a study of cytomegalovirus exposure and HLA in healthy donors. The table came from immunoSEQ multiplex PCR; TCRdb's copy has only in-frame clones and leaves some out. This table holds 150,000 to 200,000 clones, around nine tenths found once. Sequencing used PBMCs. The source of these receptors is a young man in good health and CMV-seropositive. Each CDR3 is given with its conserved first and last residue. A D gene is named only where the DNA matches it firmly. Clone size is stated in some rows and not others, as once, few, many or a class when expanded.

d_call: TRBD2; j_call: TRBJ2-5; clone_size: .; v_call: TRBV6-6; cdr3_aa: CASSLGLAGVGETQYF; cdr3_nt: TGTGCCAGCAGCCTGGGACTAGCGGGAGTGGGTGAGACCCAGTACTTC
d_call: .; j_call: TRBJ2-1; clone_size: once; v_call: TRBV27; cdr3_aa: CASVRGKQQFF; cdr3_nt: TGTGCCAGCGTGAGGGGGAAACAGCAGTTCTTC
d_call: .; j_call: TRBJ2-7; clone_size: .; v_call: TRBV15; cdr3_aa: CATSRDRTSVNEQYF; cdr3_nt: TGTGCCACCAGCAGAGATCGCACCAGCGTTAACGAGCAGTACTTC
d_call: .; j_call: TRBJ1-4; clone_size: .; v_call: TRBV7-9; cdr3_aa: CASRMRDEKLFF; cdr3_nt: TGTGCCAGCAGGATGAGAGATGAAAAACTGTTTTTC
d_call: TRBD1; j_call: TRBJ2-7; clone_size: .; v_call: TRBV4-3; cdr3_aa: CASSQETGQDYEQYF; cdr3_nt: TGCGCCAGCAGCCAAGAGACAGGACAGGATTACGAGCAGTACTTC
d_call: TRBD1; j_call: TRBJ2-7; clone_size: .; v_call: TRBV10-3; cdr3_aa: CAMRGQGESYEQYF; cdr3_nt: TGTGCCATGAGAGGACAGGGGGAATCCTACGAGCAGTACTTC
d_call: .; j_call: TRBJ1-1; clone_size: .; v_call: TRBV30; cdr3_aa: CAWSGGQGLTEAFF; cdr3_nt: TGTGCCTGGAGTGGAGGTCAGGGGCTCACTGAAGCTTTCTTT
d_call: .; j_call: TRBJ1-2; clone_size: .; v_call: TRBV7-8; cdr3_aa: CASSSSGGYGYTF; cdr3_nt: TGTGCCAGCAGCTCCTCGGGGGGCTATGGCTACACCTTC
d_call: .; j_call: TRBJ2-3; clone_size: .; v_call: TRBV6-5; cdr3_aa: CASTSGYGDTQYF; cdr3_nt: TGTGCCAGCACCTCGGGGTATGGAGATACGCAGTATTTT
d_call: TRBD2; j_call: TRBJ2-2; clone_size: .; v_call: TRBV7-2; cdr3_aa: CASSLRLAGDTGELFF; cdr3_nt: TGTGCCAGCAGCTTAAGGCTAGCGGGGGACACCGGGGAGCTGTTTTTT
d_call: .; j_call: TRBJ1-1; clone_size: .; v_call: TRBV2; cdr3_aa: CASTPGAPNAEAFF; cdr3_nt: TGTGCCAGCACCCCAGGGGCCCCGAACGCTGAAGCTTTCTTT
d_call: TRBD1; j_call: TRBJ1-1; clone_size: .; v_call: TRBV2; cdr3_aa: CASAGGANTEAFF; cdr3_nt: TGTGCCAGCGCAGGGGGCGCGAACACTGAAGCTTTCTTT
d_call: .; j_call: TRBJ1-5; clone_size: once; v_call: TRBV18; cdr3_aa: CASPTPRHSNQPQHF; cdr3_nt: TGTGCCAGCCCCACCCCCAGGCATAGCAATCAGCCCCAGCATTTT
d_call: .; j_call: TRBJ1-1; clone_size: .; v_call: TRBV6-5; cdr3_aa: CASSSPVRGEAFF; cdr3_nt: TGTGCCAGCAGTTCGCCGGTTAGGGGTGAAGCTTTCTTT
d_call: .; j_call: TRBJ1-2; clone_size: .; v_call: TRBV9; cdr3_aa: CASSRSVPNYGYTF; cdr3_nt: TGTGCCAGCAGCCGATCGGTCCCTAACTATGGCTACACCTTC
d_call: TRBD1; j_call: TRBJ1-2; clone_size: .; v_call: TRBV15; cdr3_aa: CATSRGTGGIYGYTF; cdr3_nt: TGTGCCACCAGCAGAGGGACAGGGGGCATCTATGGCTACACCTTC
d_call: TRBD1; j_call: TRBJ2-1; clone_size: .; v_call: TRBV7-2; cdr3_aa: CASSSRPGTGGFEQFF; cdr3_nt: TGTGCCAGCAGCTCCCGGCCCGGGACAGGGGGCTTTGAGCAGTTCTTC
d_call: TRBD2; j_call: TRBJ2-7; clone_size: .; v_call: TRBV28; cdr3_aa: CASFPSGSSYEQYF; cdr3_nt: TGTGCCAGCTTCCCTAGCGGCAGCTCCTACGAGCAGTACTTC
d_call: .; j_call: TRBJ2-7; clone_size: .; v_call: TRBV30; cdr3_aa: CAWARDSSYEQYF; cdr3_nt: TGTGCCTGGGCGCGGGATAGCTCCTACGAGCAGTACTTC
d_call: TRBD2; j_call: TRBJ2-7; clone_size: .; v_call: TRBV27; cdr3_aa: CASSHGLAGTYEQYF; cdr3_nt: TGTGCCAGCAGTCACGGACTAGCGGGAACGTACGAGCAGTACTTC
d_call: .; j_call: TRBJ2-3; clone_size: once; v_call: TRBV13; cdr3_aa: CASSPTLRGGTDTQYF; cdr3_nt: TGTGCCAGCAGCCCTACCCTCAGGGGGGGCACAGATACGCAGTATTTT
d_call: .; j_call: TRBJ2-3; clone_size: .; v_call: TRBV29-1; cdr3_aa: CSGGAGVSTDTQYF; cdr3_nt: TGCAGCGGGGGGGCGGGAGTAAGCACAGATACGCAGTATTTT
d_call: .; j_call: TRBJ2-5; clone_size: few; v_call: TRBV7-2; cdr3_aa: CASSLGFRETQYF; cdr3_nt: TGTGCCAGCAGCTTAGGTTTTAGAGAGACCCAGTACTTC
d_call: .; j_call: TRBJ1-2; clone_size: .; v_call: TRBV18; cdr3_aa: CASSPLGSYGYTF; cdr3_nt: TGTGCCAGCTCACCATTGGGGAGCTATGGCTACACCTTC
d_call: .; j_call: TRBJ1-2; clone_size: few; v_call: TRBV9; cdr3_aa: CASSGGEGRPYGYTF; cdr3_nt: TGTGCCAGCAGCGGAGGAGAGGGCCGCCCCTATGGCTACACCTTC
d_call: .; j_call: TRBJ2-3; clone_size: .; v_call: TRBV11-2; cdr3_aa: CASFGDTQYF; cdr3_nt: TGTGCCAGCTTCGGAGATACGCAGTATTTT
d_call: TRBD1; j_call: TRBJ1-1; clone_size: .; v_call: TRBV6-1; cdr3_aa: CASVTAGTANTEAFF; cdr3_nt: TGTGCCAGCGTTACAGCCGGGACAGCGAACACTGAAGCTTTCTTT
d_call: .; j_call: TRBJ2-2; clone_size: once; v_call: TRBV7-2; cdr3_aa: CASRPTKSIRELFF; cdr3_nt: TGTGCCAGCAGACCGACTAAGTCTATCCGGGAGCTGTTTTTT
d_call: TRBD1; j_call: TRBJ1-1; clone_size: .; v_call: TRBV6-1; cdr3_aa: CASSAGGPHGRTEAFF; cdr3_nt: TGTGCCAGCAGTGCAGGGGGTCCCCATGGGCGCACTGAAGCTTTCTTT